This TCR beta chain was observed in a study of OX40 agonist ivuxolimab in advanced cancers. Study as a whole: Patients were dosed with the agonistic anti-OX40 (CD134) antibody ivuxolimab. The dose-escalation group included hepatocellular carcinoma, melanoma, renal cell carcinoma and head and neck cancer. At 82.7% male, the cohort had a mean age of around 56 years, ranging from about 23 to 79. Regarding the study as a whole: The authors did not determine the antigen specificity of the expanded peripheral T cells.

Repertoires were generated with immunoSEQ multiplex PCR, while TCRdb's copy carries only in-frame clones and drops some. Of about 89,000 clones listed, 70% to 90% were seen once; the top ten hold more than 0.25%. Remarks on this clone: Its cognate antigen is unknown.

This CDR3 spans 10 amino acids. The germline V and J ends were trimmed by 7 bases and 7 bases, with 10 bases remaining between them. CDR1 is SQVTM and CDR2 is ANQGSEA in the germline V gene. The genes are TRBV29-1 and TRBJ2-5; D is uncertain. Sequencing used CD4+ or CD8+ T cells sorted from blood, obtained in a trial of the OX40 agonist ivuxolimab. The TCR was taken from an adult with an advanced solid tumor such as melanoma, head and neck, liver or kidney cancer. CDR3 sequence reads: CSGPKGTQYF. The CDR3 bases are TGCAGCGGCCCTAAGGGGACCCAGTACTTC.